Presented here are 20 T cell receptor beta chains from one specimen sequenced in a study of regulatory T cells in long-lasting Graves disease. Sequencing libraries for TCR beta were prepared with iRepertoire HTBI primers and Arm-PCR of CDR3 regions. TCRdb re-called the multiplex PCR reads with MiXCR, one entry per CDR3 protein. The table includes hundreds of thousands of distinct CDR3 sequences, 12% detected once. Time point given: newly diagnosed GD, antithyroid drugs for less than 3 months. Isolated PBMC RNA provided the starting material for the TCR library. The sample was also linked to a second study, of T cells in Graves' hyperthyroidism and ophthalmopathy.

The source material was peripheral blood mononuclear cells (PBMCs), sampled at new diagnosis, from a patient treated with antithyroid drugs. The receptors come from a woman in her twenties or thirties with Graves disease.

This clonotype appeared many times. The chain employs TRBV27 and TRBJ1-1; 9 positions agree with TRBD1. The CDR3 has 17 amino acids. V lost 5 bases and J lost 1; bases outside the gene matches: 11. The V gene's germline CDR1 is MNHEY and CDR2 SMNVEV (reference sequence). The DNA for the CDR3 is TGTGCCAGCAGTGACGGGACAGGGACCGCGTCGAACACTGAAGCTTTCTTT. Amino acids: CASSDGTGTASNTEAFF.

This clonotype appeared a few times. This chain links TRBV15 with TRBJ2-7; perhaps TRBD1 as D (5 bases). There are 13 residues in the CDR3. From germline, CDR1 is LNHNV and CDR2 YYDKDF (reference sequence). Trimming removed 2 bases from V and 6 bases from J, with 11 bases in between. Here the CDR3 DNA reads TGTGCCACCAGCAGACGCGGCCAGGGCGAGCAGTACTTC. The encoded protein is CATSRRGQGEQYF.

The V gene is TRBV5-6, the J gene TRBJ1-4, with D possibly being TRBD1 (6 bases). Trimming removed 3 bases from V and 10 bases from J, with 19 bases in between. The CDR3 contains 15 residues. In germline, CDR1 is SGHDT, CDR2 YYEEEE. As DNA, the CDR3 is TGTGCCAGCAGCTACTGGGCGGTCCGAGGGGGAAAACTGTTTTTT. Protein product: CASSYWAVRGGKLFF.

The CDR3 DNA reads TGTGCCAGCAGCTTAGGTGGGGGCCGCGAGGCTTTCTTT. It codes for CASSLGGGREAFF. The rearrangement links TRBV7-2 to TRBJ1-1; TRBD1 might be the D (6 bases). Trimming cost V 1 base and J 11 bases, with 14 bases left between them. Germline V gene data show CDR1 as SGHTA and CDR2 as FQGNSA. The CDR3 sequence is 13 residues long.

This clonotype came up many times. This chain uses TRBV5-1 with TRBJ2-7; D gene uncertain. The CDR3 runs to 14 residues. Germline CDR1 and CDR2: SGHRS and YFSETQ. Trimming shortened V by 2 bases and J by 5 bases, and 14 bases separated the two germline ends. The CDR3 DNA reads TGCGCCAGCAGCTTTCTAGGTGAACTGAACGAGCAGTACTTC. Translation gives CASSFLGELNEQYF.

This clonotype has ten or more counts. The CDR3 bases are TGTGCCAGCAGCCAGACAGGCTTCTCCTACAATGAGCAGTTCTTC. Encoded protein: CASSQTGFSYNEQFF. The chain uses TRBV11-3 and TRBJ2-1; tentatively, D is TRBD1 (6 bases). Germline assignment: CDR1 SGHNT and CDR2 YENEEA. V lost 5 bases, J lost 0 bases, and 11 bases lay in between. The CDR3 is made up of 15 amino acids.

This clonotype was observed at least ten times. The chain carries TRBV29-1 and TRBJ1-2; 8 bases are shared with TRBD1. With 0 bases clipped from V and 2 bases from J, the junction kept 2 bases outside the gene matches. The CDR3 is 14 residues long. Germline lookup yields CDR1 SQVTM and CDR2 ANQGSEA. CDR3 loop: CSVEDRDRNYGYTF. The CDR3 nucleotides are TGCAGCGTTGAAGACCGGGACAGGAACTATGGCTACACCTTC.

Note on this clonotype: A much larger clone lies a single base off, so this may be a read error. Without the conserved terminal phenylalanine or tryptophan, this CDR3 likely stems from a read error. V gene TRBV10-3 combines with J gene TRBJ1-2, with D unclear. V dropped 0 bases and J dropped 11 bases, with 10 bases sitting between them. This CDR3 has 12 residues. Germline V CDR1 and CDR2: ENHRY, SYGVKD. The CDR3 sequence: CAISESWTGYTL. In DNA, the CDR3 is TGTGCCATCAGTGAGTCCTGGACGGGTTACACCCTC.

This clonotype appeared once. The junction shows a germline mismatch at one end, possibly a read error. The gene calls are TRBV15 and TRBJ1-1; TRBD1 is a possible D gene (5 bases). The CDR3 consists of 16 residues. Germline CDR1 and CDR2: LNHNV and YYDKDF (reference sequence). CDR3 sequence reads: CATSSSVGRLDTAAFF. CDR3 nucleotide sequence: TGTGCCACCAGCAGTTCTGTGGGCAGGTTGGACACTGCAGCTTTCTTT.

The chain carries TRBV4-2 and TRBJ2-7, with 7 bases that match TRBD2. Trimming removed 1 base from V and 2 bases from J; junction bases left unmatched: 17. Germline CDR1 and CDR2: LGHNA and YNFKEQ. This CDR3 comprises 19 residues. DNA for the CDR3: TGTGCCAGCAGCCAAGGTCTAGCGGAGTATTATTATCCCACCTACGAGCAGTACTTC. It yields the protein CASSQGLAEYYYPTYEQYF.

This clonotype was recorded a few times. V is TRBV7-8 and J is TRBJ1-2; 7 bases match TRBD1. V was pared by 1 base and J by 7 bases, with 3 bases of the junction left unmatched. From germline, CDR1 is SGHVS and CDR2 FQNEAQ. CDR3 size: 13 residues. The CDR3 DNA follows: TGTGCCAGCAGCTTAGGACAGGGATTTGGCTACACCTTC. It specifies CASSLGQGFGYTF. Complete variable domain (other parts from reference TRBV7-8 and TRBJ1-2): GAGVSQSPRYKVAKRGQDVALRCDPISGHVSLFWYQQALGQGPEFLTYFQNEAQLDKSGLPSDRFFAERPEGSVSTLKIQRTQQEDSAVYLCASSLGQGFGYTFGSGTRLTVV.

This clonotype has more than one count but fewer than ten. The chain couples TRBV5-1 to TRBJ2-1; D perhaps matches TRBD1 (6 bases). The CDR3 sequence is 15 residues long. Germline values: CDR1 SGHRS, CDR2 YFSETQ. V shed 0 bases and J shed 2 bases, with 9 bases lying between them. The CDR3 DNA reads TGCGCCAGCAGCTTGGAACAGGGACCCTACAATGAGCAGTTCTTC. It is translated as CASSLEQGPYNEQFF.

At least ten counts were recorded for this clonotype. The J gene is TRBJ1-1, the V gene TRBV29-1; D unresolved. Looked up from germline, CDR1 is SQVTM and CDR2 is ANQGSEA. The CDR3 loop spans 11 amino acids. The V gene lost 3 bases and the J gene lost 0 bases, with 2 bases spanning the gap. In DNA form, the CDR3 reads TGCAGCGTTGAGATGAACACTGAAGCTTTCTTT. Encoded protein: CSVEMNTEAFF.

This clonotype was detected ten times or more. The chain is built from TRBV11-2 and TRBJ2-3, with TRBD2 matching 9 bases. The CDR3 sequence is 16 residues long. V dropped 5 bases and J dropped 6; count of bases not matched to a gene: 12. The germline CDR1 and CDR2 sequences are SGHAT and FQNNGV. CDR3 in DNA: TGTGCCAGCAGCCCCCGCGCGGGAGGGCCGTCGGATACGCAGTATTTT. As protein: CASSPRAGGPSDTQYF. Combining the CDR3 with reference TRBV11-2 and TRBJ2-3 gives the whole variable domain EAGVAQSPRYKIIEKRQSVAFWCNPISGHATLYWYQQILGQGPKLLIQFQNNGVVDDSQLPKDRFSAERLKGVDSTLKIQPAKLEDSAVYLCASSPRAGGPSDTQYFGPGTRLTVL.

In this sample, this clonotype turned up many times. V usage is TRBV6-1 and J usage is TRBJ2-1; D gene uncertain. Germline V gene data show CDR1 as MNHNS and CDR2 as SASEGT. Trimming removed 1 base at V and 4 bases at J, with 11 bases between. The CDR3 consists of 15 residues. CDR3 in amino acids: CASSEETAPYNEQFF. CDR3 DNA sequence: TGTGCCAGCAGTGAAGAGACTGCGCCTTACAATGAGCAGTTCTTC.

This clonotype was seen ten or more times. The chain joins TRBV19 to TRBJ1-2; perhaps TRBD1 as D (6 bases). V shed 6 bases and J shed 4 bases, with 12 bases lying between them. This CDR3 comprises 13 residues. Looked up from germline, CDR1 is LNHDA and CDR2 is SQIVND (reference sequence). The CDR3 here is CASRQDSFYGYTF. The CDR3 region has the DNA TGTGCCAGTAGGCAGGACAGCTTCTATGGCTACACCTTC. Variable domain in full (rest from reference TRBV19 and TRBJ1-2): DGGITQSPKYLFRKEGQNVTLSCEQNLNHDAMYWYRQDPGQGLRLIYYSQIVNDFQKGDIAEGYSVSREKKESFPLTVTSAQKNPTAFYLCASRQDSFYGYTFGSGTRLTVV.

The chain recombines TRBV11-2 with TRBJ2-1; no firm D call. CDR1 is SGHAT, CDR2 FQNNGV, per germline. With 2 bases removed from V and 6 bases from J, the gap between germline ends came to 8 bases. The CDR3 is 13 amino acids. CDR3 region: CASSLFSANEQFF. DNA for the CDR3: TGTGCCAGCAGCTTATTTAGTGCCAATGAGCAGTTCTTC.

This clonotype was counted many times. The chain is built from TRBV30 and TRBJ2-1, with D possibly TRBD2 on 6 matching bases. CDR3 length equals 15 residues. Germline V CDR1 and CDR2: GTSNPN, SVGIG (reference sequence). V lost 1 base and J lost 4, with 14 bases in between. The CDR3 nucleotides are TGTGCCTGGAGTGACTGGCGGGAAGGGTACAATGAGCAGTTCTTC. This codes for CAWSDWREGYNEQFF.

This clonotype showed up many times. The rearrangement joins TRBV5-1 to TRBJ2-2, with D tentatively TRBD2 (6 bases). Per the germline V gene, CDR1 is SGHRS and CDR2 is YFSETQ. The V end was cut by 4 bases, the J end by 4 bases, with 17 bases between. The CDR3 spans 16 residues. The CDR3 protein is CASSPRGGGVTGELFF. In DNA form, the CDR3 reads TGCGCCAGCAGCCCTAGGGGCGGAGGGGTCACCGGGGAGCTGTTTTTT.

This clonotype was detected ten times or more. The chain is built from TRBV2 and TRBJ2-2, with D possibly being TRBD2 (6 bases). In germline, CDR1 is SNHLY, CDR2 FYNNEI. The CDR3 is 16 amino acids. Between the trimmed V and J ends, which lost 9 bases and 6 bases, there was a span of 23 bases. The CDR3 here is CASKRAGPTEAGELFF. Written as DNA, the CDR3 is TGTGCCAGTAAACGAGCGGGCCCCACGGAGGCCGGGGAGCTGTTTTTT.